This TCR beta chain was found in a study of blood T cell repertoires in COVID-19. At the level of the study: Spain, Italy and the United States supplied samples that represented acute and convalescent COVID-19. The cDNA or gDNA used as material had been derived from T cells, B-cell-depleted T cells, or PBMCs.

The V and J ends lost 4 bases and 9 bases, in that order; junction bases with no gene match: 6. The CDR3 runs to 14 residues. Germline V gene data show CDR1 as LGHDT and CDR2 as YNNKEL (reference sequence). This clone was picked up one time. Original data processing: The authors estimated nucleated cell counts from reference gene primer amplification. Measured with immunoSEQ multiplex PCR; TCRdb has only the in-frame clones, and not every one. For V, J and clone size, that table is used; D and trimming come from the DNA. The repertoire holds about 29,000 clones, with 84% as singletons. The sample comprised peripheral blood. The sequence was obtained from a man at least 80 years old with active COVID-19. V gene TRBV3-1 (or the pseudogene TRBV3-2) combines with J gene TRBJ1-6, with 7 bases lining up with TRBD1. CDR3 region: CASSLRQGSSPLHF. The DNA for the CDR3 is TGTGCCAGCAGCCTACGACAGGGTAGTTCACCCCTCCACTTT.